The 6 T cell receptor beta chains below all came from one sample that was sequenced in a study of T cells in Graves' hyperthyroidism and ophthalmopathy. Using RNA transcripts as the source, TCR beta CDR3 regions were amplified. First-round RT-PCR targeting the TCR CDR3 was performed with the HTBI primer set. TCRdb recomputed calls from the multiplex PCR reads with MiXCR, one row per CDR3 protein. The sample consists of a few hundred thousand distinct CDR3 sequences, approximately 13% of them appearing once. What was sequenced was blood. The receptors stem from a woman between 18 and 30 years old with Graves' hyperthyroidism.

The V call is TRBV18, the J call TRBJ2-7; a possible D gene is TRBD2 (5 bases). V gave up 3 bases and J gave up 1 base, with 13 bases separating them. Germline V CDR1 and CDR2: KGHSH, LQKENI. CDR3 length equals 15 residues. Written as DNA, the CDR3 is TGTGCCAGCTCACCTTCGGGATCCAAGTCCTACGAGCAGTACTTC. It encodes CASSPSGSKSYEQYF.

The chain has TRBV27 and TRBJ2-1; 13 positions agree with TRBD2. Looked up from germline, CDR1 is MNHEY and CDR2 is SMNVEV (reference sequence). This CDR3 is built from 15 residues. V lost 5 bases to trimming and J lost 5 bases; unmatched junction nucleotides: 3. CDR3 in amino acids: CASSVTSGRDNEQFF. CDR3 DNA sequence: TGTGCCAGCAGTGTTACTAGCGGGAGGGACAATGAGCAGTTCTTC.

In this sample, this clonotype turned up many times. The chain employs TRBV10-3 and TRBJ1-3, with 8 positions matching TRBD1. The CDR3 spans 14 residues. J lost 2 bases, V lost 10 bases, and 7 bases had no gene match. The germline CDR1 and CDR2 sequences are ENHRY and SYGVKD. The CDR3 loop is CATNSQGAGNTIYF. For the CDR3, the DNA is TGTGCCACGAACTCACAGGGGGCTGGAAACACCATATATTTT.

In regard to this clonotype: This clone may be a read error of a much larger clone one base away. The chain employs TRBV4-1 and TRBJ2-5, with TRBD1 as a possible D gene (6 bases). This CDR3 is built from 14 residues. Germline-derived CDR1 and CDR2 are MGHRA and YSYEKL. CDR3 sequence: CASSLRDNQGTQYF. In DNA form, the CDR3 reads TGCGCCAGCAGCCTCCGGGACAACCAAGGGACCCAGTACTTC.

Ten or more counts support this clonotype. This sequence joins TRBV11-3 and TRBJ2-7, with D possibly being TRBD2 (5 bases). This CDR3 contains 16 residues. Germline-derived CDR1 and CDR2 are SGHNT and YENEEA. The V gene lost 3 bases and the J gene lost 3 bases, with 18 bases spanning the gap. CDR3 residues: CASSFNKDSGYYEQYF. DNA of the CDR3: TGTGCCAGCAGCTTCAACAAGGACTCGGGTTACTACGAGCAGTACTTC. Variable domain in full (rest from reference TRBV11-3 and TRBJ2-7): EAGVVQSPRYKIIEKKQPVAFWCNPISGHNTLYWYLQNLGQGPELLIRYENEEAVDDSQLPKDRFSAERLKGVDSTLKIQPAELGDSAVYLCASSFNKDSGYYEQYFGPGTRLTVT.

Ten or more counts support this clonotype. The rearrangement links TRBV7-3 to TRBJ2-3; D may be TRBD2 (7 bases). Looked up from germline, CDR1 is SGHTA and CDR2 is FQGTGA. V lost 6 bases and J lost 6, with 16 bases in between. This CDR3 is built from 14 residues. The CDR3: CASREGGAGDTQYF. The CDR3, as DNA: TGTGCCAGCAGAGAGGGGGGGGCAGGGGATACGCAGTATTTT.